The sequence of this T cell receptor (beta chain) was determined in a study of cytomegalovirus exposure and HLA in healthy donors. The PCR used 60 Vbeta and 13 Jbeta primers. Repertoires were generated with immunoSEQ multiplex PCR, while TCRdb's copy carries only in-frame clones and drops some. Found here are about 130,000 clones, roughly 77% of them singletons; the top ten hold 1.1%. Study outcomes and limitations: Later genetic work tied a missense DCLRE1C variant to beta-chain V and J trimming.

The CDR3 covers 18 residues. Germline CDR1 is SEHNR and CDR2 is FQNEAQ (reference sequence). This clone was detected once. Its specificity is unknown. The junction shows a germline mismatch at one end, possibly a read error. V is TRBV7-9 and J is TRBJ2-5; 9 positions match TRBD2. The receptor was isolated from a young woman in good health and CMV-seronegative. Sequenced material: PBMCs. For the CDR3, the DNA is TGTTCCAGCAGCTTGCCACGGCGGGGGGGCTTCGGGCAAGAGACCCAGTACTTC. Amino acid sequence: CSSSLPRRGGFGQETQYF.